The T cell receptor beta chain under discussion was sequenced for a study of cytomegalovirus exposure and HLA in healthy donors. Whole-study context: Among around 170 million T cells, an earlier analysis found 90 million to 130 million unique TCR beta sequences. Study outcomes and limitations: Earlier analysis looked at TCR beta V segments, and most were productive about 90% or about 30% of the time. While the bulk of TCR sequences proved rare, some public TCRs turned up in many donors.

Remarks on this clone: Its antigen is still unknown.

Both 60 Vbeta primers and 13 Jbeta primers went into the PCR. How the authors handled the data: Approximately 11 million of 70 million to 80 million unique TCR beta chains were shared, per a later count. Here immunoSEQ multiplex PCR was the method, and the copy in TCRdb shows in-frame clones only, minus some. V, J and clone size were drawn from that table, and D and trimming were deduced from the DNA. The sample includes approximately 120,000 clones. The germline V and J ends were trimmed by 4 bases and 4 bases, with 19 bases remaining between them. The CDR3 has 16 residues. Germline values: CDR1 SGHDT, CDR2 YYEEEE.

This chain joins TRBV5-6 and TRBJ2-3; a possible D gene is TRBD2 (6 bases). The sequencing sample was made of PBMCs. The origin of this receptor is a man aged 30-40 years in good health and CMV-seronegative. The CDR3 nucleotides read TGTGCCAGCAGCCTCCAGGCGGGACTGTCGGCAGATACGCAGTATTTT. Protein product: CASSLQAGLSADTQYF.